The 31 T cell receptor beta chains presented below share a single source sample, sequenced in a study of tumor-infiltrating lymphocytes in primary liver carcinoma (dated by TCRdb to about 2017). Blood RNA was extracted from unsorted whole blood using TRIzol reagent, and germline DNA was obtained with the DNeasy Blood & Tissue kit. For sequencing, an Illumina HiSeq 2500 was employed. Starting from 450 to 500 ng total RNA, TCRbeta-specific cDNA was produced by reverse transcription with a constant-region primer and ProtoScript II reverse transcriptase. The TCRbeta libraries were prepared through three rounds of nested multiplex PCR following a slightly modified ARM-PCR procedure. Each of the first two PCR rounds ran for approximately 11 cycles using multiplex TRBV1-TRBV30 forward primers together with a Cbeta reverse primer. TCRdb cleaned the public reads at Q25 with fastp, built clones with MiXCR and kept in-frame beta chains. Merged by CDR3 protein, the rows form single entries marked with the most common genes and DNA. The sample contains 300,000 to 350,000 distinct CDR3 sequences, less than 70% of them found a single time. The ten largest clones represent 5.5% to 8% of the sample.

Source material: peripheral blood. The source of these receptors is a man between 35 and 55 years old with primary liver carcinoma and hepatitis B virus infection.

This clonotype has only one observation. At one of its ends the junction is not consistent with the germline gene, which may arise from a read error. V usage is TRBV6-2 or TRBV6-3 and J usage is TRBJ2-5; D ambiguous. This CDR3 spans 11 amino acids. Germline values: CDR1 MNHEY, CDR2 SVGEGT. The CDR3 reads CASNPQETQYF. The CDR3 coding sequence is TGTGCCAGCAATCCCCAAGAGACCCAGTATTTC.

This clonotype was detected a few times. The chain uses TRBV4-3 and TRBJ1-3, with a tentative D call TRBD1 (5 bases). The V gene lost 0 bases and the J gene lost 4 bases, with 13 bases spanning the gap. The CDR3 covers 16 residues. Germline V CDR1 and CDR2: LGHNA, YSLEER. Written as DNA, the CDR3 is TGCGCCAGCAGCCAAGATCGGGGGTTTGTCGGAAACACCATATATTTT. It codes for CASSQDRGFVGNTIYF.

Many counts were recorded for this clonotype. This chain uses TRBV12-3 or TRBV12-4 with TRBJ1-5; D unresolved. This CDR3 comprises 15 residues. Trimming cost V 6 bases and J 2 bases, with 14 bases left between them. The chain's CDR3 is CASSYGQNGNQPQHF. CDR3 in DNA: TGTGCCAGCAGCTACGGCCAAAATGGCAATCAGCCCCAGCATTTT.

There are a few counts of this clonotype. V is TRBV6-2 or TRBV6-3 and J is TRBJ2-1, with 10 bases aligning to TRBD2. The CDR3 is 15 amino acids. The germline CDR1 and CDR2 sequences are MNHEY and SVGEGT. Trimming took 6 bases from V and 7 from J; bases not matched to a gene: 9. The CDR3 DNA reads as TGTGCCAGCAGGCGAAGCGGGAGGGGTTTGAATGAGCAGTTCTTC. The encoded protein is CASRRSGRGLNEQFF.

This clonotype was counted once. A much bigger clone sits one base away, suggesting this may be a read error. The chain couples TRBV6-5 to TRBJ1-6; D might be TRBD1 (5 bases). Germline V gives CDR1 MNHEY, CDR2 SVGAGI. The CDR3 length is 14 residues. The chain's CDR3 is CVSSYELGDSPLHF. CDR3 bases: TGTGTCAGCAGTTACGAGTTGGGGGATTCACCCCTCCACTTT.

Notes on this clonotype: A much larger clone differs from this one at a single base, so this may be a read error. This chain joins TRBV5-1 and TRBJ2-7, with D uncertain. The CDR3 spans 13 residues. The germline gives CDR1 SGHRS, CDR2 YFSETQ. The CDR3 nucleotides are TGCGCCAGCAGCCGTGACATGATCTACGAGCAGCACTTC. It specifies CASSRDMIYEQHF.

This clonotype was counted between two and nine times. The chain joins TRBV6-5 to TRBJ2-1; 8 nucleotides agree with TRBD1. This CDR3 region has 14 residues. V gave up 6 bases and J gave up 5 bases; unmatched junction bases: 6. Germline loops: CDR1 MNHEY, CDR2 SVGAGI. Written as DNA, the CDR3 is TGTGCCAGCAGATGGACAGGGAACGACAATGAGCAGTTCTTC. This encodes CASRWTGNDNEQFF.

A word on this clonotype: A junction end diverges from the germline sequence, so it may reflect a read error. This chain connects TRBV6-6 to TRBJ1-4, with TRBD1 matching over 8 bases. Germline CDR1 reads MNHNY; CDR2 reads SVGAGI (reference sequence). The CDR3 is made up of 13 amino acids. The CDR3 DNA reads as TGTGCCTGCAGCGACAGGGGCGGCGAAAAACTCTTTTTT. This translates into CACSDRGGEKLFF.

This clonotype was counted at least ten times. The J gene is TRBJ2-5, the V gene TRBV11-1; TRBD2 agrees at 7 bases. The CDR3 totals 14 residues. J gave up 4 bases and V 5 bases, and 7 bases lay outside the gene matches. The germline V gene has CDR1 SGHAT and CDR2 FQDESV (reference sequence). The chain's CDR3 is CASSREEKVETQYF. The CDR3 DNA reads TGTGCCAGCAGCCGGGAGGAGAAGGTAGAGACCCAGTACTTC.

This clonotype was counted between two and nine times. The V call is TRBV4-1, the J call TRBJ2-7; TRBD2 aligns across 13 bases. Per germline, CDR1 MGHRA and CDR2 YSYEKL. This CDR3 is built from 15 residues. The V segment lost 3 bases and the J segment 3 bases; nucleotides outside the gene matches: 2. Here the CDR3 DNA reads TGCGCCAGCAGCCAGGGACTAGCGGGGTACTACGAGCAGTACTTC. Translation gives CASSQGLAGYYEQYF.

With respect to this clonotype: A read error may be the cause here, since a much bigger clone is one base away. The CDR3 end shows no conserved phenylalanine or tryptophan, and so a read error is likely. This chain links TRBV5-4 with TRBJ2-1; D is perhaps TRBD2 (5 bases). CDR1 is SGHNT, CDR2 YYREEE, per germline (reference sequence). Trimming took 0 bases from V and 8 from J, leaving 9 bases between them. The CDR3 runs 13 residues. The CDR3 DNA follows: TGTGCCAGCAGCTTGGATCTGGAGGATGAGCAGTTCCTC. Translation gives CASSLDLEDEQFL.

Details on this clonotype: Germline and junction disagree at one end, which may indicate a read error. The J gene is TRBJ2-2, the V gene TRBV14; 10 bases line up with TRBD1. Germline CDR1 SGHDN, CDR2 FVKESK. The CDR3 extends over 15 amino acids. The CDR3 loop reads CASNQDGTGVGELFF. The CDR3 DNA follows: TGTGCCAGCAACCAAGACGGGACAGGGGTCGGGGAGCTGTTTTTT.

On this clonotype: A junction boundary mismatches the germline segment, possibly from a read error. The CDR3 sequence is CAISEGGSEGANALTF. The DNA for the CDR3 is TGTGCCATCAGTGAGGGCGGTTCGGAGGGGGCCAACGCCCTGACTTTC. The chain is built from TRBV10-3 and TRBJ2-6; D perhaps matches TRBD1 (7 bases). This CDR3 is built from 16 residues. Germline V gene lookup returns CDR1 ENHRY and CDR2 SYGVKD.

This chain uses TRBV2 with TRBJ2-7; TRBD2 matches at 7 bases. CDR1 is SNHLY and CDR2 is FYNNEI in the germline V gene. This CDR3 region has 14 residues. With V trimmed by 3 bases and J by 2 bases, 4 bases remained unmatched. CDR3 DNA sequence: TGTGCCAGCAGTGAGGCGGGGAGGGCCTACGAGCAGTACTTC. This sequence encodes CASSEAGRAYEQYF.

The chain couples TRBV6-5 to TRBJ2-2; D is perhaps TRBD1 (6 bases). This CDR3 spans 14 amino acids. Deletions cut 8 bases from V and 0 bases from J, with 10 bases between. Germline CDR1 MNHEY, CDR2 SVGAGI. The CDR3 protein is CASSRTANTGELFF. As DNA, the CDR3 is TGTGCCAGCTCGAGGACAGCGAACACCGGGGAGCTGTTTTTT.

In regard to this clonotype: This clone may be a read error of a much larger clone one base away. The chain combines TRBV10-3 with TRBJ2-1; 9 bases are shared with TRBD2. This CDR3 is 15 amino acids long. Germline assignment: CDR1 ENHRY and CDR2 SYGVKD. The CDR3 sequence: CAISEVAGDHNEQLF. CDR3 coding DNA: TGTGCCATCAGTGAGGTAGCGGGAGACCACAATGAGCAGCTCTTC.

Concerning this clonotype itself: The CDR3 does not end in the conserved phenylalanine or tryptophan, so this is likely a read error. The J gene is TRBJ2-2, the V gene TRBV11-1, with 7 bases aligning to TRBD2. Germline values: CDR1 SGHAT, CDR2 FQDESV (reference sequence). The CDR3 covers 16 residues. With 4 bases clipped from V and 4 bases from J, the junction kept 9 bases outside the gene matches. CDR3 sequence (DNA): TGTGCCAGCAGCTGTCGGAGACTAGCTACCACCGGGGAGCTGTTTTTG. Amino acids: CASSCRRLATTGELFL.

As to this clonotype: A read error is possible here, since a much larger clone lies one base away. This chain joins TRBV12-3 or TRBV12-4 and TRBJ1-1; D is unclear. There are 11 residues in the CDR3. CDR3: CASSFNNEAFF. The CDR3 DNA is TGTGCCAGCAGTTTCAACAATGAAGCTTTCTTT.

The sample holds one count of this clonotype. This may arise from a read error, as a much more abundant clone is one base away. The gene calls are TRBV5-5 and TRBJ2-2, with D tentatively TRBD1 (6 bases). CDR1 is SGHKS and CDR2 is YYEKEE in the germline V gene (reference sequence). This CDR3 has 16 amino acids. CDR3 DNA: TGTGCCGGCAGCTTAAGGGGGAGCGCGAACACCGGGGAGCTGTTTTTT. Encoded protein: CAGSLRGSANTGELFF.

On this clonotype: At one end the junction does not follow the germline gene, possibly because of a read error. The gene calls are TRBV30 and TRBJ1-3; a possible D gene is TRBD1 (5 bases). CDR1 and CDR2 from the germline V gene are GTSNPN and SVGIG (reference sequence). The CDR3 is 14 residues long. CDR3: CAWSRTFYGHSMDF. The CDR3 DNA is TGTGCCTGGAGTCGGACATTTTATGGGCATTCCATGGATTTT.

A few counts support this clonotype. A junction end diverges from the germline sequence, so it may reflect a read error. The V gene is TRBV28, the J gene TRBJ2-4, with TRBD1 as a possible D gene (6 bases). The CDR3 is 15 residues long. Germline V gene lookup returns CDR1 MDHEN and CDR2 SYDVKM. The CDR3 nucleotides are TGCGCCAGCAGCCAGCTCAGGGGATCCAAAAATATTCAGTACTTC. It specifies CASSQLRGSKNIQYF.

The chain combines TRBV5-1 with TRBJ2-3, with 7 bases lining up with TRBD2. Germline loops: CDR1 SGHRS, CDR2 YFSETQ. The trim removed 2 bases at V and 0 bases at J, leaving 6 bases unmatched. The CDR3 consists of 16 residues. In nucleotides, the CDR3 is TGCGCCAGCAGCTTTGGGGCTAGCGGAAGCACAGATACGCAGTATTTT. Translating gives CASSFGASGSTDTQYF.

The chain has TRBV7-9 and TRBJ2-3; 8 bases match TRBD1. V lost 6 bases and J lost 5; bases outside the gene matches: 13. Germline CDR1 is SEHNR and CDR2 is FQNEAQ (reference sequence). The CDR3 totals 16 residues. The CDR3 nucleotides are TGTGCCAGCAGTCCCGGGACAGGACTTATCGGAGATACGCAGTATTTT. It encodes CASSPGTGLIGDTQYF.

Concerning this clonotype itself: The conserved phenylalanine or tryptophan is not found at the CDR3 terminus, so this likely reflects a read error. The chain recombines TRBV19 with TRBJ2-3; perhaps TRBD1 as D (5 bases). This CDR3 has 15 amino acids. V was trimmed by 3 bases and J by 4 bases, leaving 14 bases between them. Germline V gene data show CDR1 as LNHDA and CDR2 as SQIVND (reference sequence). CDR3 in amino acids: CASSIAGIGPDTQYL. CDR3 in DNA: TGTGCCAGTAGTATCGCAGGGATCGGTCCAGATACGCAGTATTTA.

As regards this clonotype: One base away lies a much larger clone, so this may be a sequencing read error. CDR3 nucleotide sequence: TGCGCCAGCAGCCATCGACTGACCCTGGAGCAGTTCTTC. Translated: CASSHRLTLEQFF. The rearrangement uses TRBV4-3 and TRBJ2-1; no firm D call. V was cut by 3 bases and J by 10 bases, with 13 bases left in between. The germline V gene has CDR1 LGHNA and CDR2 YSLEER. The CDR3 has 13 amino acids.

Points on this clonotype: The conserved phenylalanine or tryptophan is not found at the CDR3 terminus, so this likely reflects a read error. The genes are TRBV11-2 and TRBJ2-3; 7 bases are shared with TRBD2. The V gene's germline CDR1 is SGHAT and CDR2 FQNNGV. This CDR3 spans 15 amino acids. The CDR3 loop is CASSADGGSIDTQYL. The CDR3, as DNA: TGTGCCAGCAGCGCTGACGGGGGGAGCATAGATACGCAGTATCTT.

In this sample, this clonotype turned up a few times. V gene TRBV28 combines with J gene TRBJ1-5, with 7 bases aligning to TRBD1. The CDR3 spans 14 residues. Germline lookup yields CDR1 MDHEN and CDR2 SYDVKM. Trimming at V came to 11 bases and at J to 0 bases, leaving 7 bases not matched to a gene. The CDR3 sequence is CAGRGQASNQPQHF. The CDR3 nucleotides are TGTGCCGGTCGAGGACAGGCTAGCAATCAGCCCCAGCATTTT.

Details on this clonotype: The conserved final phenylalanine or tryptophan is absent from the CDR3, which likely points to a read error. No DNA is shown, since the ends of the CDR3 on it are uncertain; the CDR3 is the one TCRdb lists. This CDR3 reads CASSYSTSEQHL. This rearrangement joins TRBV6-6 to TRBJ2-7. Looked up from germline, CDR1 is MNHNY and CDR2 is SVGAGI (reference sequence). The CDR3 has 12 residues if both end residues are counted.

Only a few counts were recorded for this clonotype. This could be a read error, since a much larger clone is one nucleotide away. The chain has TRBV6-1 and TRBJ2-5; 10 positions agree with TRBD1. CDR1 is MNHNS, CDR2 SASEGT, per germline. The CDR3 consists of 14 residues. The CDR3 sequence: CTSSGTGAWETQYF. CDR3 DNA sequence: TGTACCAGCAGCGGGACAGGGGCTTGGGAGACCCAGTACTTC.

Details on this clonotype: At one boundary the junction diverges from the germline segment, which might be a read error. The chain joins TRBV6-5 to TRBJ1-1; 7 nucleotides match TRBD1. The CDR3 is made up of 15 amino acids. CDR1 is MNHEY, CDR2 SVGAGI, per germline. CDR3 bases: TGTGCCAGCAGTTACTCGAGGGGGCTTGGCACTGAAGCTTTATTT. Encoded protein: CASSYSRGLGTEALF.

This clonotype was counted once. At one end the junction does not follow the germline gene, possibly because of a read error. The rearrangement uses TRBV6-5 and TRBJ2-7; 7 bases match TRBD1. From germline, CDR1 is MNHEY and CDR2 SVGAGI. The CDR3 runs 15 residues. The CDR3 reads CGSSYVGTEIYEQYF. In nucleotides, the CDR3 is TGTGGCAGCAGTTACGTCGGGACAGAGATTTACGAGCAGTACTTC.